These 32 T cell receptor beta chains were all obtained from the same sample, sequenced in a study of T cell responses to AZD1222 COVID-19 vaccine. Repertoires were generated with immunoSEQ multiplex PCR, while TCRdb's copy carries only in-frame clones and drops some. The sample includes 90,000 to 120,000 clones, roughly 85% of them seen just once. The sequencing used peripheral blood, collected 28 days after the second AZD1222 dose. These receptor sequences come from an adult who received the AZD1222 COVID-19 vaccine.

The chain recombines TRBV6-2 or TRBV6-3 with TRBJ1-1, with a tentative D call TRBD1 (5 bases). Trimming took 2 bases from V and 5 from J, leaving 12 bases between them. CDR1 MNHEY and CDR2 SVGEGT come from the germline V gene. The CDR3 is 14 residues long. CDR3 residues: CASSYAGLGTEAFF. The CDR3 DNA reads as TGTGCCAGCAGTTACGCAGGGCTAGGAACTGAAGCTTTCTTT.

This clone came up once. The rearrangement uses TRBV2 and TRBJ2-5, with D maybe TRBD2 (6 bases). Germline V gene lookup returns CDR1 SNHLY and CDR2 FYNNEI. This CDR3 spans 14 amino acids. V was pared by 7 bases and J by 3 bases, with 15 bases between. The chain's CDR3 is CASIDGRGEETQYF. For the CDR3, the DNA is TGTGCCAGCATTGACGGGAGAGGGGAAGAGACCCAGTACTTC.

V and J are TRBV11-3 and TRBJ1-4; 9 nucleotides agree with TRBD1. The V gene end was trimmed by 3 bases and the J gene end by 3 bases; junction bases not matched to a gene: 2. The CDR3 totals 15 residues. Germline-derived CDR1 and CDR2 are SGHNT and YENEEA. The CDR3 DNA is TGTGCCAGCAGCTTGACAGGGGGAGCTAATGAAAAACTGTTTTTT. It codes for CASSLTGGANEKLFF. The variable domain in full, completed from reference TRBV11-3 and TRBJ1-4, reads EAGVVQSPRYKIIEKKQPVAFWCNPISGHNTLYWYLQNLGQGPELLIRYENEEAVDDSQLPKDRFSAERLKGVDSTLKIQPAELGDSAVYLCASSLTGGANEKLFFGSGTQLSVL.

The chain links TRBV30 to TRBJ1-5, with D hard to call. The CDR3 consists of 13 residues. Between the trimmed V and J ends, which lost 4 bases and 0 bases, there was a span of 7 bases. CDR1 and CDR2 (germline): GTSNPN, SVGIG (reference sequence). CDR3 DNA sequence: TGTGCCTGGAATCAGAATAGCAATCAGCCCCAGCATTTT. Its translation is CAWNQNSNQPQHF.

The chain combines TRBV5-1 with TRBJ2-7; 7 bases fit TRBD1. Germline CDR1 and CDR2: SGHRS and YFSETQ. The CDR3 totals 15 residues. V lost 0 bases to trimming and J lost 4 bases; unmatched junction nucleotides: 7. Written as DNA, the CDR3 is TGCGCCAGCAGCTTGGTTACAGGGGCAACGTACGAGCAGTACTTC. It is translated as CASSLVTGATYEQYF.

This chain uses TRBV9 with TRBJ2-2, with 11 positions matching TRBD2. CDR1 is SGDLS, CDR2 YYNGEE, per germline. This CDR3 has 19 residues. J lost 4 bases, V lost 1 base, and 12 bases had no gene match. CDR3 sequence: CASSVNSGRAIQVTGELFF. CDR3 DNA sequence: TGTGCCAGCAGCGTAAATAGCGGGAGGGCGATCCAGGTCACCGGGGAGCTGTTTTTT.

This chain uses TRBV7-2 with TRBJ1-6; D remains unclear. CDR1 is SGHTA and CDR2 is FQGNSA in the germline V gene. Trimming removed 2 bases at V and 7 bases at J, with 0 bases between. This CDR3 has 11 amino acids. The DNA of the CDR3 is TGTGCCAGCAGCTTAAATTCACCCCTCCACTTT. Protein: CASSLNSPLHF.

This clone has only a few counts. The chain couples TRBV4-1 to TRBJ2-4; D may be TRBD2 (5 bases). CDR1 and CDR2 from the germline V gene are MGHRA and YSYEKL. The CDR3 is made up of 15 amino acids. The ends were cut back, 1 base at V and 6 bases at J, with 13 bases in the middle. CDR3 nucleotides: TGCGCCAGCAGCCAAGTACCCGGGGTTAGAAACATTCAGTACTTC. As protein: CASSQVPGVRNIQYF.

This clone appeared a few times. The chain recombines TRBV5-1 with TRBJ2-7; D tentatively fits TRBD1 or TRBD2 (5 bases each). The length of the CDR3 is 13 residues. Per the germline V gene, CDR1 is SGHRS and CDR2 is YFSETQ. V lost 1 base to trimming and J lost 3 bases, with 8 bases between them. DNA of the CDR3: TGCGCCAGCAGCTTGTTGGGGGACTACGAGCAGTACTTC. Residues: CASSLLGDYEQYF.

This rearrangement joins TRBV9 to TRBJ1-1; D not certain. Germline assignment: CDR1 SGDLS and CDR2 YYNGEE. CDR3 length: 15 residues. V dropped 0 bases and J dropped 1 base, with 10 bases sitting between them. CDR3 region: CASSVGGFANTEAFF. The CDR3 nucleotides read TGTGCCAGCAGCGTAGGCGGGTTTGCGAACACTGAAGCTTTCTTT. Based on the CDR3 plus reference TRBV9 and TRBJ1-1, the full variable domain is DSGVTQTPKHLITATGQRVTLRCSPRSGDLSVYWYQQSLDQGLQFLIQYYNGEERAKGNILERFSAQQFPDLHSELNLSSLELGDSALYFCASSVGGFANTEAFFGQGTRLTVV.

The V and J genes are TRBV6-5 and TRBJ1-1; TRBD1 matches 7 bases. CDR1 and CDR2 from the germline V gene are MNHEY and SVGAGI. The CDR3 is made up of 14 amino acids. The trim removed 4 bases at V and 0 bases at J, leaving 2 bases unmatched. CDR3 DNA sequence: TGTGCCAGCAGTTTGACAGGGCTGAACACTGAAGCTTTCTTT. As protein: CASSLTGLNTEAFF.

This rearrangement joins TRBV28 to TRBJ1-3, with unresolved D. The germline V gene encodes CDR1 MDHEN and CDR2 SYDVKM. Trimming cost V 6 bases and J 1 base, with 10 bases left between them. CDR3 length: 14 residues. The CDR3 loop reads CASSNRESGNTIYF. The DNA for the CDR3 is TGTGCCAGCAGCAACCGGGAATCTGGAAACACCATATATTTT. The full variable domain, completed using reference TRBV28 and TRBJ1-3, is DVKVTQSSRYLVKRTGEKVFLECVQDMDHENMFWYRQDPGLGLRLIYFSYDVKMKEKGDIPEGYSVSREKKERFSLILESASTNQTSMYLCASSNRESGNTIYFGEGSWLTVV.

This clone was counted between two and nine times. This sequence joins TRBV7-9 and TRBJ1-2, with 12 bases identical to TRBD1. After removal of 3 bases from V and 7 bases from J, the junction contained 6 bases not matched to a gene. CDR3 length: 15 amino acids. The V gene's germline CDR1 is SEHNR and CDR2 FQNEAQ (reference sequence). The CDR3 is CASSFPGQGAGGYTF. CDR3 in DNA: TGTGCCAGCAGCTTTCCGGGACAGGGGGCGGGTGGCTACACCTTC.

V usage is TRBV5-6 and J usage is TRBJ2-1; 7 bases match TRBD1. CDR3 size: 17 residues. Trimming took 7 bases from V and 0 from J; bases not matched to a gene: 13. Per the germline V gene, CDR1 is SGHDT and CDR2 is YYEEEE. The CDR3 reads CASFEGQPISSYNEQFF. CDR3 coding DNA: TGTGCCAGCTTTGAGGGACAGCCAATTAGCTCCTACAATGAGCAGTTCTTC.

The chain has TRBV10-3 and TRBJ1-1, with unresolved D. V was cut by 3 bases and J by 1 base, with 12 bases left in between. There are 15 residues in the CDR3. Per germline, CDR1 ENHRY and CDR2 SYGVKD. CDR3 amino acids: CAISDPEGGNTEAFF. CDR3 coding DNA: TGTGCCATCAGTGATCCTGAAGGAGGGAACACTGAAGCTTTCTTT.

CDR3 sequence: CASSPRDRGRTEAFF. DNA of the CDR3: TGCGCCAGCAGCCCCCGGGACAGGGGTCGGACTGAAGCTTTCTTT. The chain has TRBV5-1 and TRBJ1-1; 10 bases agree with TRBD1. The J segment lost 5 bases and the V segment lost 4 bases, leaving 8 bases of the junction unmatched. The CDR3 totals 15 residues. Germline V lookup: CDR1 SGHRS, CDR2 YFSETQ.

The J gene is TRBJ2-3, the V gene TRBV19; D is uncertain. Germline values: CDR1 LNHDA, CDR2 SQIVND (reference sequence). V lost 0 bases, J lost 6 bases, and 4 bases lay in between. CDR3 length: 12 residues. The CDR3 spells CASSIEGDTQYF. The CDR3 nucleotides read TGTGCCAGTAGTATAGAAGGGGATACGCAGTATTTT.

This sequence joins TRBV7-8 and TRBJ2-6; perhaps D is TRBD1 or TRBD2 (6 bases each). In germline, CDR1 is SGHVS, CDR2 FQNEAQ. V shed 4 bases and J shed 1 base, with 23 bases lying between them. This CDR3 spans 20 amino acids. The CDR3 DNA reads TGTGCCAGCAGCTGGCCACCGGCCGGGGGACAAATATCTGGGGCCAACGTCCTGACTTTC. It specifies CASSWPPAGGQISGANVLTF.

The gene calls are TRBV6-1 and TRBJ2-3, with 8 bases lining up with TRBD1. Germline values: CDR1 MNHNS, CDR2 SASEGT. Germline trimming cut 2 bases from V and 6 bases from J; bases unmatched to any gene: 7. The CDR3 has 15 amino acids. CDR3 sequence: CASSEWGQGADTQYF. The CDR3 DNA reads TGTGCCAGCAGTGAATGGGGGCAGGGGGCCGATACGCAGTATTTT.

The CDR3, as DNA: TGTGCCACCTTAGGAGACAGTCAAGCTTTCTTT. Translated: CATLGDSQAFF. The chain has TRBV28 and TRBJ1-1; weak D call: TRBD1 (5 bases). Germline V lookup: CDR1 MDHEN, CDR2 SYDVKM. The CDR3 loop spans 11 amino acids. Trimming took 10 bases from V and 9 from J, leaving 15 bases between them. Supplemented by reference TRBV28 and TRBJ1-1, the full variable domain reads DVKVTQSSRYLVKRTGEKVFLECVQDMDHENMFWYRQDPGLGLRLIYFSYDVKMKEKGDIPEGYSVSREKKERFSLILESASTNQTSMYLCATLGDSQAFFGQGTRLTVV.

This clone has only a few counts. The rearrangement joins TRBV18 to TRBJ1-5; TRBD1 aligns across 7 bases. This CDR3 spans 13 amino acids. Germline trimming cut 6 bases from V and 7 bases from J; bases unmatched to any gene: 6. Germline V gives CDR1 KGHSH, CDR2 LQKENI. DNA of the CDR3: TGTGCCAGCTCGGATCTCAGGGGGCAGCCCCAGCATTTT. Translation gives CASSDLRGQPQHF. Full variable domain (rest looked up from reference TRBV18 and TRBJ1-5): NAGVMQNPRHLVRRRGQEARLRCSPMKGHSHVYWYRQLPEEGLKFMVYLQKENIIDESGMPKERFSAEFPKEGPSILRIQQVVRGDSAAYFCASSDLRGQPQHFGDGTRLSIL.

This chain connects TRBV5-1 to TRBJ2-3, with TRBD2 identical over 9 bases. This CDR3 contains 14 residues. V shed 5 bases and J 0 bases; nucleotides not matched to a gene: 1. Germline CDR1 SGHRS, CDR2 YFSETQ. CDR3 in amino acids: CASRGLASTDTQYF. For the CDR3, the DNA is TGCGCCAGCAGGGGACTAGCCAGCACAGATACGCAGTATTTT.

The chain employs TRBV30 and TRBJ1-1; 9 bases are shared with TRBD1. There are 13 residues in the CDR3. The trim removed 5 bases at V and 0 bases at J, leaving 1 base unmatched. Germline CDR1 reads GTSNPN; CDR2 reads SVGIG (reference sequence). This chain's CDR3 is CAWDRGMNTEAFF. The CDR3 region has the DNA TGTGCCTGGGACAGGGGGATGAACACTGAAGCTTTCTTT.

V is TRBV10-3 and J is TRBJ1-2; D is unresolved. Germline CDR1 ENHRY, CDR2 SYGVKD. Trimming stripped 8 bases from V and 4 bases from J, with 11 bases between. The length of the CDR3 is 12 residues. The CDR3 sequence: CAISESLYGYTF. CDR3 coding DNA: TGTGCCATCTCTGAGAGCCTCTATGGCTACACCTTC.

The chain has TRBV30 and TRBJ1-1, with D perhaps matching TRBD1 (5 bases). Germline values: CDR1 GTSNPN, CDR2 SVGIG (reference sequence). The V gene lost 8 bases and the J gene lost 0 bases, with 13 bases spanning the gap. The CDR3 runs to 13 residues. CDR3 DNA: TGTGCCGTGACAGTTTCTCTGAACACTGAAGCTTTCTTT. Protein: CAVTVSLNTEAFF.

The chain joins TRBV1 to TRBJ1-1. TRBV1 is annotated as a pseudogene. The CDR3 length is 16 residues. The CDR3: CTSSPEPGPRDTEAFF. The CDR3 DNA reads TGCACCAGCAGCCCGGAACCGGGTCCCCGAGACACTGAAGCTTTCTTT.

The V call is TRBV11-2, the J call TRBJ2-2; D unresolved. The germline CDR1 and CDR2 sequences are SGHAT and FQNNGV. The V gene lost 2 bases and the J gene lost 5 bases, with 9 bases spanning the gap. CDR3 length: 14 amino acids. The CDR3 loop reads CASSLQRRTGELFF. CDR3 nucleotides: TGTGCCAGCAGCTTACAGCGTCGGACCGGGGAGCTGTTTTTT. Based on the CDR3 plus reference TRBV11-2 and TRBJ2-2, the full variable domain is EAGVAQSPRYKIIEKRQSVAFWCNPISGHATLYWYQQILGQGPKLLIQFQNNGVVDDSQLPKDRFSAERLKGVDSTLKIQPAKLEDSAVYLCASSLQRRTGELFFGEGSRLTVL.

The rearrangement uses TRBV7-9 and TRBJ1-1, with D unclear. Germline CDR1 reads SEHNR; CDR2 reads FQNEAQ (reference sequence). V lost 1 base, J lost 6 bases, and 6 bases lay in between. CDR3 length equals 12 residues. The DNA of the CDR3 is TGTGCCAGCAGCTTAGGTCCGCCTGAAGCTTTCTTT. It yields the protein CASSLGPPEAFF.

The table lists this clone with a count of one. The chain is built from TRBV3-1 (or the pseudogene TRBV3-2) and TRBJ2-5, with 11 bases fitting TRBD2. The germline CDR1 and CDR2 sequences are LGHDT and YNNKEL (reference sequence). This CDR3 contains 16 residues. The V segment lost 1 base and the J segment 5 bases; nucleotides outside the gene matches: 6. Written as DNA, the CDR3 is TGTGCCAGCAGCCAAGGAGCGTCTAGCGGGGGGGAGACCCAGTACTTC. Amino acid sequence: CASSQGASSGGETQYF.

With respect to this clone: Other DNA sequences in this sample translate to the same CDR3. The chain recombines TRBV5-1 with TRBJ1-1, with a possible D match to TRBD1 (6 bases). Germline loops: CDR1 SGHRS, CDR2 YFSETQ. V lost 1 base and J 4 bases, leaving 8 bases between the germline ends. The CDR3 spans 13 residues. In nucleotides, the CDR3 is TGCGCCAGCAGCTTGAAGGGGGGCACTGAAGCTTTCTTT. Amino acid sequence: CASSLKGGTEAFF.

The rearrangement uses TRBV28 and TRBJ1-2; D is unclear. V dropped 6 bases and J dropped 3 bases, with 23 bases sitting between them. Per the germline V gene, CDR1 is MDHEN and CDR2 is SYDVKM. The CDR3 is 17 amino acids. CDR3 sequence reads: CASRSARPDLAHYGYTF. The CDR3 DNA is TGTGCCAGCAGATCCGCCCGGCCGGACCTAGCCCACTATGGCTACACCTTC.

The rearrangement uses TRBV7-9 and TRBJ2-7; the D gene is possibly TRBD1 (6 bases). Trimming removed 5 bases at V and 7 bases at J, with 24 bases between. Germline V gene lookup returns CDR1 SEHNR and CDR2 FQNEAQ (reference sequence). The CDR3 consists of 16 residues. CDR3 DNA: TGTGCCAGCAGCGTAACAGGGTTCCCCCCATCCAGTGAGCAGTACTTC. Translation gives CASSVTGFPPSSEQYF.